Presented here are 2 T cell receptor beta chains from one specimen sequenced in a study of blood T cell repertoires in COVID-19. Sequenced by immunoSEQ multiplex PCR; TCRdb stores in-frame clones only, minus some. The sample lists hundreds of thousands of clones, about 89% occurring once. Sequenced material: PBMCs or T cells enriched from blood (not recorded which). These receptor sequences come from a woman aged 18-30 years who had recovered from COVID-19.

The chain is built from TRBV5-4 and TRBJ1-2, with TRBD1 matching over 9 bases. J was trimmed by 4 bases and V by 0 bases; bases with no gene match: 4. The CDR3 length is 15 residues. The V gene's germline CDR1 is SGHNT and CDR2 YYREEE (reference sequence). The CDR3 spells CASSLARDRAYGYTF. As DNA, the CDR3 is TGTGCCAGCAGCTTGGCCCGGGACAGGGCCTATGGCTACACCTTC.

CDR3 sequence reads: CATSSDPTGAGNTIYF. DNA for the CDR3: TGTGCCACCAGCAGTGACCCGACAGGGGCTGGAAACACCATATATTTT. This chain joins TRBV15 and TRBJ1-3, with TRBD1 matching 8 bases. The CDR3 length is 16 residues. Germline V gene sequence: CDR1 LNHNV, CDR2 YYDKDF (reference sequence). Trimming took 3 bases from V and 2 from J; bases not matched to a gene: 6.